This T cell receptor beta chain stems from a study of PD-1 blockade in mismatch repair-deficient tumors. About the research overall: Patients had over ten mismatch repair-deficient cancer types and were previously treated and progressing.

Assay used: immunoSEQ multiplex PCR; TCRdb lists only in-frame clones, some missing. The table shows about 100,000 clones, with about 79% occurring only once. This clone turned up a few times. Its antigen is unidentified. The CDR3 consists of 15 residues. Trimming left V 3 bases short and J 2 bases short, with 15 bases between. Germline V gives CDR1 SGDLS, CDR2 YYNGEE. Study outcomes and limitations: Rapid post-treatment expansion, then contraction, generally preceding radiologic response, marked tumor-resident clones.

All patients were mismatch repair deficient, assessed by either PCR or immunohistochemistry. This clonotype was obtained from an adult with mismatch repair-deficient cancer. Sample: peripheral blood, taken 36 weeks after starting pembrolizumab. This chain joins TRBV9 and TRBJ2-7; D might be TRBD2 (6 bases). CDR3 protein: CASSERAGQAYEQYF. The CDR3 DNA sequence: TGTGCCAGCAGCGAGCGGGCAGGGCAAGCCTACGAGCAGTACTTC.